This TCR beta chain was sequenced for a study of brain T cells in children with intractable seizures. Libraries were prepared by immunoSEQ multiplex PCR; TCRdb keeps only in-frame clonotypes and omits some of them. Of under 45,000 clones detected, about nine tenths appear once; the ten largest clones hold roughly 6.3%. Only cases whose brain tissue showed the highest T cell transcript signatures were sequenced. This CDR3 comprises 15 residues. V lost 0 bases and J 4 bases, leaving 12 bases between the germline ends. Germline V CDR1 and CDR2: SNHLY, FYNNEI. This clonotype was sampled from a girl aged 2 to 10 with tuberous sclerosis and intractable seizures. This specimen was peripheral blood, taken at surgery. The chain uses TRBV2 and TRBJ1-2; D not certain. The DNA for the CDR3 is TGTGCCAGCAGTGAAGCGCTTCGGGGAAGCTATGGCTACACCTTC. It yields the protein CASSEALRGSYGYTF.